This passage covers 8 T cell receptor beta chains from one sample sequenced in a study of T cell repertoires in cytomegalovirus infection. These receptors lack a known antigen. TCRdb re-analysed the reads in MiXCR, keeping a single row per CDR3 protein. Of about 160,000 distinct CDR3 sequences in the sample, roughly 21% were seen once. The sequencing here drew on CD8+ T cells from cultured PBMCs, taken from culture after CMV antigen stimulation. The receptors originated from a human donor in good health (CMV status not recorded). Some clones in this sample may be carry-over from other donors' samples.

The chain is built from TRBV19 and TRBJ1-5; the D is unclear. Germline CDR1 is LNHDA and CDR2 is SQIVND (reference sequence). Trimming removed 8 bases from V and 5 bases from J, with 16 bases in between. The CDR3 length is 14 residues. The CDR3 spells CASCARTEDQPQHF. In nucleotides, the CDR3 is TGTGCCAGTTGTGCCCGGACTGAGGATCAGCCCCAGCATTTT.

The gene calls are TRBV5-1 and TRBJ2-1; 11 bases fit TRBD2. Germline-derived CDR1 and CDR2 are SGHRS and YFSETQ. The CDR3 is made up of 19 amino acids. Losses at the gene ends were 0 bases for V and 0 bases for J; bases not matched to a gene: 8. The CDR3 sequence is CASSLEGSGGESSYNEQFF. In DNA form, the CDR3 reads TGCGCCAGCAGCTTGGAGGGTAGCGGGGGGGAAAGCTCCTACAATGAGCAGTTCTTC.

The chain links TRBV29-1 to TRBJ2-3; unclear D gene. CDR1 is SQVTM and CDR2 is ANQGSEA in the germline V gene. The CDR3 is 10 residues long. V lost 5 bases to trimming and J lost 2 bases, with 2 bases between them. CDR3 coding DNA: TGCAGCGTTACCACAGATACGCAGTATTTT. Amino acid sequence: CSVTTDTQYF.

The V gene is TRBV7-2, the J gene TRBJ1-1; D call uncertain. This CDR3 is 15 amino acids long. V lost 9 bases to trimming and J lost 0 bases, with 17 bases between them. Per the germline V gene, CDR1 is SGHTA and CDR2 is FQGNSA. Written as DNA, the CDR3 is TGTGCCAGTAAAGGAGAGACGAGGCTGAACACTGAAGCTTTCTTT. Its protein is CASKGETRLNTEAFF.

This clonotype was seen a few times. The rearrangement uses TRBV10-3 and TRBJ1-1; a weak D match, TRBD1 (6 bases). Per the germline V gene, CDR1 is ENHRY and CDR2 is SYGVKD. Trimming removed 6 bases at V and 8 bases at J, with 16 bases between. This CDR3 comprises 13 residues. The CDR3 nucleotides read TGTGCCATCAGGAAGGGGGGCGACCGCGAAGCTTTCTTT. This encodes CAIRKGGDREAFF.

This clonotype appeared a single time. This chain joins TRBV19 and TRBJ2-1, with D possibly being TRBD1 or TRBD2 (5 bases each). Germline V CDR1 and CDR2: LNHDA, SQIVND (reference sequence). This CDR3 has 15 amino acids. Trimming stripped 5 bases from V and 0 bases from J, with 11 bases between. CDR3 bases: TGTGCCAGTAGTTTTAAGGGGAGCTCCTACAATGAGCAGTTCTTC. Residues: CASSFKGSSYNEQFF.

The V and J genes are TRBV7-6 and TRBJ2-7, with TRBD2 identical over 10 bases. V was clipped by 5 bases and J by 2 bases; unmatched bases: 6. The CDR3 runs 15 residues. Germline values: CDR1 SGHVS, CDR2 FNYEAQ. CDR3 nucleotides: TGTGCCAGCAGCCCCCGAGCGGGGGGGACCTACGAGCAGTACTTC. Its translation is CASSPRAGGTYEQYF.

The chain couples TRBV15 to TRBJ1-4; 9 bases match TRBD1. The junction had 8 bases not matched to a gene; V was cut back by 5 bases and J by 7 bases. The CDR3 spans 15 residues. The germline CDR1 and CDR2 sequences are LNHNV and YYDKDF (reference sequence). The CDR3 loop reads CATSFRQGGGEKLFF. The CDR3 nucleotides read TGTGCCACCAGCTTCCGACAGGGGGGCGGTGAAAAACTGTTTTTT.